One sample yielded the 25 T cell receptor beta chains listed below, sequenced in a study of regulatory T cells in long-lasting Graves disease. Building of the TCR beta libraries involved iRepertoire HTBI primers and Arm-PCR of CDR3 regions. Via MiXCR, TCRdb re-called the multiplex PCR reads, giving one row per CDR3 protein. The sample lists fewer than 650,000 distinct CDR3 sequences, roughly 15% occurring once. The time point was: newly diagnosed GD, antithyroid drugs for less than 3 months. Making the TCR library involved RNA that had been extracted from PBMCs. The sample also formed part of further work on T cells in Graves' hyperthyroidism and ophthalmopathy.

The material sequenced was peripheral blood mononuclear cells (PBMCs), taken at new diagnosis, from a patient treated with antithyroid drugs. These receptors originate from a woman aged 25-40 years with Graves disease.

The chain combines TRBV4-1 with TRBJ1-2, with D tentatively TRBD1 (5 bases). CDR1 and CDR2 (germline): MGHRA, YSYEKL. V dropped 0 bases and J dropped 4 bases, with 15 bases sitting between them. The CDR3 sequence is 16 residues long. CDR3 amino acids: CASSQEGGGVVYGYTF. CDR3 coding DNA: TGCGCCAGCAGCCAAGAAGGTGGGGGGGTCGTCTATGGCTACACCTTC.

The DNA of the CDR3 is TGTGCCAGCAGTGGACTGGACAGGGTTGGGCAGCCCCAGCATTTT. Amino acid sequence: CASSGLDRVGQPQHF. The chain employs TRBV6-2 or TRBV6-3 and TRBJ1-5, with 8 bases aligning to TRBD1. Germline CDR1 reads MNHEY; CDR2 reads SVGEGT. The CDR3 loop spans 15 amino acids. V was clipped by 5 bases and J by 7 bases; unmatched bases: 10.

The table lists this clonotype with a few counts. CDR3 residues: CASSLWVGNEKLFF. In nucleotides, the CDR3 is TGTGCCAGCAGCTTATGGGTGGGGAATGAAAAACTGTTTTTT. J is TRBJ1-4 and V is TRBV11-2; unclear D gene. Germline-derived CDR1 and CDR2 are SGHAT and FQNNGV. Trimming took 2 bases from V and 5 from J, leaving 9 bases between them. The CDR3 has 14 amino acids.

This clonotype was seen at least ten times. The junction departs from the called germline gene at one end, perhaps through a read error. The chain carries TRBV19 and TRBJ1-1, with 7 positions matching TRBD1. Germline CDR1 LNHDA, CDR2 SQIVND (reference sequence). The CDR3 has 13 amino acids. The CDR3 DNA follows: TGTGCCAGTAGTAGGGGACAGAACTCTGAAGCTTTCTTT. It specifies CASSRGQNSEAFF.

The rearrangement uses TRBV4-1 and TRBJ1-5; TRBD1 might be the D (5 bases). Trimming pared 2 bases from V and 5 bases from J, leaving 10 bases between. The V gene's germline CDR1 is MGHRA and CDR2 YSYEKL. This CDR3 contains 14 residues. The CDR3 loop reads CASSQMRGYQPQHF. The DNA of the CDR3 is TGCGCCAGCAGCCAAATGAGGGGATATCAGCCCCAGCATTTT.

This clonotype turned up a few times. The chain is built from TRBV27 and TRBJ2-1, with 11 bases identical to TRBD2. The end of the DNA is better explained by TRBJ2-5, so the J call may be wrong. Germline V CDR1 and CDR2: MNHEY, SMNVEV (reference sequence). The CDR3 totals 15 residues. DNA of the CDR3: TGTGCCAGCAGTTCTCCAGGACTAGCGGGAGAGACCCAGTACTTC. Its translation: CASSSPGLAGETQYF.

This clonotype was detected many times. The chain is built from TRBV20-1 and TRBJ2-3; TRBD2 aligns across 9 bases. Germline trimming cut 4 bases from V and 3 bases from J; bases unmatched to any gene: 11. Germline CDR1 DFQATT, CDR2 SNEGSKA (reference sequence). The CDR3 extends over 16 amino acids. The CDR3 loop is CSATQGSGRSTDTQYF. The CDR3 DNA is TGCAGTGCTACCCAGGGTAGCGGGAGAAGTACAGATACGCAGTATTTT.

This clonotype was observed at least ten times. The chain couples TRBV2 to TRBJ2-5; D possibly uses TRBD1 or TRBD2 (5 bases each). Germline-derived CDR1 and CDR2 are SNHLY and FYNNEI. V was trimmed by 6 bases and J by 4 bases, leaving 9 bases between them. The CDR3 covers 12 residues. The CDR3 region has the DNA TGTGCCAGCAGACGGGACGCAGAGACCCAGTACTTC. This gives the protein CASRRDAETQYF.

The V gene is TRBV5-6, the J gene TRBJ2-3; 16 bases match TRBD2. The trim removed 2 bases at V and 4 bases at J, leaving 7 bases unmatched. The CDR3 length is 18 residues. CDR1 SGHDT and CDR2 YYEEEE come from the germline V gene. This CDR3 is CASSFGTSGRGRADTQYF. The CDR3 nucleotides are TGTGCCAGCAGCTTCGGGACTAGCGGGAGGGGCAGGGCAGATACGCAGTATTTT.

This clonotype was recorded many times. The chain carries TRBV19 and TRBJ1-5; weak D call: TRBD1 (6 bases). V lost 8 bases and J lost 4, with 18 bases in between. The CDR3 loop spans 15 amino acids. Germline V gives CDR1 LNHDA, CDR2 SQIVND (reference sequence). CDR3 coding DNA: TGTGCCAGTTTCGACAGGAGGACGTCAAATCAGCCCCAGCATTTT. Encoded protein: CASFDRRTSNQPQHF.

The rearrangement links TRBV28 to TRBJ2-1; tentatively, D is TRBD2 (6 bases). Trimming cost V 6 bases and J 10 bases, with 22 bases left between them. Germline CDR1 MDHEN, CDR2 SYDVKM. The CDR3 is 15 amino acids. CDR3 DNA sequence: TGTGCCAGCAGCTCCCGGACTATCAGGAGGGCCGAGCAGTTCTTC. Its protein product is CASSSRTIRRAEQFF.

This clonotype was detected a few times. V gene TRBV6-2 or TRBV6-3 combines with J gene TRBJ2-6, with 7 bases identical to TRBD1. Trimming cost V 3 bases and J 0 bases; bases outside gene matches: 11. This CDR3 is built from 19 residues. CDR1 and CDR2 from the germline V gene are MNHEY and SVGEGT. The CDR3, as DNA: TGTGCCAGCAGTTATGGACAGGCAGTTCCCTCCTCTGGGGCCAACGTCCTGACTTTC. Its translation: CASSYGQAVPSSGANVLTF.

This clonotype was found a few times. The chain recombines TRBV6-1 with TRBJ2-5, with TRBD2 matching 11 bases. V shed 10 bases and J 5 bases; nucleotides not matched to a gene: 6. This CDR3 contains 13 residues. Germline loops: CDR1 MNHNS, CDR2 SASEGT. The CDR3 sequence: CATLTSGGETQYF. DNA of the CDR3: TGTGCCACCCTTACTAGCGGGGGTGAGACCCAGTACTTC.

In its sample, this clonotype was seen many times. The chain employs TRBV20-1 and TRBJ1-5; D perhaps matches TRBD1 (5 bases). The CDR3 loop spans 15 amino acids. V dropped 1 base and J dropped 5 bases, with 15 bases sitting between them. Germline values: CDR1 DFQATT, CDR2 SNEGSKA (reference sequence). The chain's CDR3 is CSARAGTPNHQPQHF. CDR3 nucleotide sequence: TGCAGTGCTAGAGCGGGGACCCCTAATCATCAGCCCCAGCATTTT.

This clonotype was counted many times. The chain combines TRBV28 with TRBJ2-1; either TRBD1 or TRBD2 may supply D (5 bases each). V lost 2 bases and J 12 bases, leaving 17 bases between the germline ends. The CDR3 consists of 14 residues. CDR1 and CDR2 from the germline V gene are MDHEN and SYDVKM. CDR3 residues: CASSLIAASGTQFF. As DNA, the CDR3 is TGTGCCAGCAGTTTAATAGCCGCTTCCGGGACGCAGTTCTTC.

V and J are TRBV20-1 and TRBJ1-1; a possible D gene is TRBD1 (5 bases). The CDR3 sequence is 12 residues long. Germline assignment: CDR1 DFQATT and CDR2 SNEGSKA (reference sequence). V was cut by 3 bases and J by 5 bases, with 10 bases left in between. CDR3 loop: CSASARGTEAFF. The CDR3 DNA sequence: TGCAGTGCTAGTGCGAGGGGTACTGAAGCTTTCTTT.

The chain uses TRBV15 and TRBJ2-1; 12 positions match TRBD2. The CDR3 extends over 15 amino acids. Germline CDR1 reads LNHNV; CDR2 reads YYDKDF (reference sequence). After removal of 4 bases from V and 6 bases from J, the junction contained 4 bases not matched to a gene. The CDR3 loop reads CATSTLAGGPNEQFF. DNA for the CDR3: TGTGCCACCAGCACGCTAGCGGGAGGGCCCAATGAGCAGTTCTTC.

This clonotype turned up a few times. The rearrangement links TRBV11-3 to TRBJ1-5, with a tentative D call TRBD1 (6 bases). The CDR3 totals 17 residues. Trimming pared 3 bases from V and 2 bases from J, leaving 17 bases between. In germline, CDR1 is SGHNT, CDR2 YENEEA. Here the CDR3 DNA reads TGTGCCAGCAGCTTCGTCCCCAGGGGAACGGGCAATCAGCCCCAGCATTTT. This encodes CASSFVPRGTGNQPQHF.

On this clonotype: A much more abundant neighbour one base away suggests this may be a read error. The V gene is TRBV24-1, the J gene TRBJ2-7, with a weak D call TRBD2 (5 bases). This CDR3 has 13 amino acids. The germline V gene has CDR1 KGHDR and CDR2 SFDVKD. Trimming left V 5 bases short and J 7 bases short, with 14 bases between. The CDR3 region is CATSAELALEQYF. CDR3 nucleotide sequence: TGTGCCACCAGTGCGGAATTAGCGTTGGAGCAGTACTTC.

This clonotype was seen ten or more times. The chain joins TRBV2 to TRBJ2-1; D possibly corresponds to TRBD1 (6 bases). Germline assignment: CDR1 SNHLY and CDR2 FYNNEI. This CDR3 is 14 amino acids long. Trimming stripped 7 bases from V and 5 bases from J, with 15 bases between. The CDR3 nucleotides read TGTGCCAGCAACCTACGGACAGCCAACAATGAGCAGTTCTTC. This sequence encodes CASNLRTANNEQFF.

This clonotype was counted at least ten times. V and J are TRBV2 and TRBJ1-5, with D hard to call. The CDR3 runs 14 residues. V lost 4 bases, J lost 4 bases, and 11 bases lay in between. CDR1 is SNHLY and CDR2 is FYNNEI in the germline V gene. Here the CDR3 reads CASSVASGNQPQHF. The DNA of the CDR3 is TGTGCCAGCAGTGTCGCTTCCGGTAATCAGCCCCAGCATTTT. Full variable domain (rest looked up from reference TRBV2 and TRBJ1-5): EPEVTQTPSHQVTQMGQEVILRCVPISNHLYFYWYRQILGQKVEFLVSFYNNEISEKSEIFDDQFSVERPDGSNFTLKIRSTKLEDSAMYFCASSVASGNQPQHFGDGTRLSIL.

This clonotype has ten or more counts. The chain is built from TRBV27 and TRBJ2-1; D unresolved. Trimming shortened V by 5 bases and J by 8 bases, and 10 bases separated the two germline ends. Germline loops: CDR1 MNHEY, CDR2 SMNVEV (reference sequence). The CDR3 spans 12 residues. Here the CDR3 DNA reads TGTGCCAGCAGTGACAATCCTTATGAGCAGTTCTTC. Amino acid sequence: CASSDNPYEQFF.

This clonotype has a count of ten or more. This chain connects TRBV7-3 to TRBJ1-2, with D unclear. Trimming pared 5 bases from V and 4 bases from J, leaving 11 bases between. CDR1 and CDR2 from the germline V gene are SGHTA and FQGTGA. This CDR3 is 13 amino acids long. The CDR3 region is CASSAGRIYGYTF. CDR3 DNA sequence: TGTGCCAGCAGCGCCGGAAGGATCTATGGCTACACCTTC. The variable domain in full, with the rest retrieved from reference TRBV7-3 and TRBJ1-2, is GAGVSQTPSNKVTEKGKYVELRCDPISGHTALYWYRQSLGQGPEFLIYFQGTGAADDSGLPNDRFFAVRPEGSVSTLKIQRTERGDSAVYLCASSAGRIYGYTFGSGTRLTVV.

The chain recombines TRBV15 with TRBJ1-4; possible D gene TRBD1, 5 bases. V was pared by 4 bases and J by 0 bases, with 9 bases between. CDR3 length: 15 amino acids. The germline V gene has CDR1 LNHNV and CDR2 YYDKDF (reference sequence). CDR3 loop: CATSNDRTTNEKLFF. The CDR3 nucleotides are TGTGCCACCAGCAACGACAGAACAACTAATGAAAAACTGTTTTTT.

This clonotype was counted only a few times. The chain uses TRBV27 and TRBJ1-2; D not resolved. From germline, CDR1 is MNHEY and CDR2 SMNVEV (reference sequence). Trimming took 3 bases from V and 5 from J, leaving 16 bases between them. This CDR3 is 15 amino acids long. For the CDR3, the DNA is TGTGCCAGCAGTTTGTCTAAAAGTCCCCATTATGGCTACACCTTC. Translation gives CASSLSKSPHYGYTF.